This TCR beta chain derives from a study of CD8 T cells in Susac syndrome. Sequencing of TCR beta was performed on blood CD8+ T cells and on blood CD4+ T cells. The multiple sclerosis controls consisted of treatment-naive patients with relapsing-remitting disease, either stable or active. Through negative isolation, CD4+ and CD8+ T cells were obtained, while TEMRA cells were enriched using FACS. After extraction with the RNeasy kit, about 0.5 to 1 ug of the RNA was reverse transcribed using random hexamers. TCRdb re-derived calls from the immunoSEQ multiplex PCR reads in MiXCR, one entry per CDR3 protein. The data show over 350,000 distinct CDR3 sequences, roughly 85% seen once. The TCR comes from a human donor with multiple sclerosis. Sequencing was carried out using CD8+ T cells from PBMCs.

The CDR3 here is CASSHERLNEQYF. CDR3 DNA: TGTGCCAGCAGCCACGAACGTCTGAACGAGCAGTACTTC. The chain couples TRBV3-1 to TRBJ2-7, with D uncertain. With 3 bases removed from V and 5 bases from J, the gap between germline ends came to 11 bases. The CDR3 runs to 13 residues. In germline, CDR1 is LGHDT, CDR2 YNNKEL (reference sequence).